Below are 30 T cell receptor beta chains sequenced from a single sample in a study of CD8+CD57+ T cells in acquired aplastic anemia. The study profiled TCR beta VDJ and CDR3 using genomic DNA as template. Using its own MiXCR run on the reads, TCRdb lists one record per CDR3 protein. Of approximately 380,000 distinct CDR3 sequences listed, around 72% are singletons. The sequencing sample was made of sorted CD4+, CD8+, or CD8+CD57+ T cells (not recorded which) from PBMCs. These receptors were taken from a human donor in good health, serving as a control.

The rearrangement links TRBV5-4 to TRBJ1-1; D gene unclear. This CDR3 is built from 13 residues. V was shortened by 4 bases and J by 3 bases, with 10 bases between the two germline ends. Germline CDR1 SGHNT, CDR2 YYREEE (reference sequence). Here the CDR3 DNA reads TGTGCCAGCAGCAAACCTAGCGACACTGAAGCTTTCTTT. This translates into CASSKPSDTEAFF.

The genes are TRBV5-1 and TRBJ2-3; D is perhaps TRBD1 (6 bases). Germline V gene data show CDR1 as SGHRS and CDR2 as YFSETQ. The V gene lost 3 bases and the J gene lost 3 bases, with 20 bases spanning the gap. The CDR3 sequence is 17 residues long. Written as DNA, the CDR3 is TGCGCCAGCAGCTGGACAGCCCGGAGCACAGGAACAGATACGCAGTATTTT. The encoded protein is CASSWTARSTGTDTQYF.

This clonotype was picked up many times. A much more abundant neighbour one base away suggests this may be a read error. The chain employs TRBV7-2 and TRBJ2-7; D may be TRBD2 (7 bases). The CDR3 is made up of 13 amino acids. In germline, CDR1 is SGHTA, CDR2 FQGNSA. V lost 10 bases, J lost 9 bases, and 22 bases lay in between. CDR3 loop: CATSPGGTHGQYF. CDR3 nucleotide sequence: TGTGCCACCTCCCCGGGGGGCACACACGGGCAGTACTTC.

A remark on this clonotype: This is likely a read error, given that the CDR3 carries no conserved phenylalanine or tryptophan at its end. The DNA is left out, because the CDR3 cannot be placed on it with certainty; the CDR3 is given as TCRdb lists it. CDR3 loop: CASSLAEGQGSDT. V and J are TRBV7-2 and TRBJ1-3; the table assigns TRBD1, which was not confirmed against the DNA. The CDR3 is 13 amino acids long, termini counted. Germline V CDR1 and CDR2: SGHTA, FQGNSA.

This clonotype came up many times. This chain connects TRBV6-2 or TRBV6-3 to TRBJ2-7, with 8 positions matching TRBD1. The J segment lost 2 bases and the V segment lost 5 bases, leaving 11 bases of the junction unmatched. Germline V gives CDR1 MNHEY, CDR2 SVGEGT. There are 16 residues in the CDR3. This chain's CDR3 is CASSRLPGQAPYEQYF. The DNA for the CDR3 is TGTGCCAGCAGTCGACTACCGGGACAGGCTCCCTACGAGCAGTACTTC.

The chain joins TRBV6-5 to TRBJ1-2, with D maybe TRBD1 (5 bases). The length of the CDR3 is 13 residues. Trimming removed 5 bases from V and 8 bases from J, with 15 bases in between. CDR1 is MNHEY, CDR2 SVGAGI, per germline. In DNA, the CDR3 is TGTGCCAGCAGTCCTCCGGCAGGGTACGGCTACACCTTC. Protein: CASSPPAGYGYTF.

This chain connects TRBV29-1 to TRBJ2-3, with D perhaps assigned TRBD1 or TRBD2 (6 bases each). Trimming shortened V by 4 bases and J by 11 bases, and 10 bases separated the two germline ends. The CDR3 covers 10 residues. CDR1 is SQVTM and CDR2 is ANQGSEA in the germline V gene. CDR3 in amino acids: CSVGEGGQYF. CDR3 in DNA: TGCAGCGTTGGTGAGGGGGGGCAGTATTTT.

There are many counts of this clonotype. The chain recombines TRBV20-1 with TRBJ2-7; maybe TRBD2 (5 bases). Germline V gene data show CDR1 as DFQATT and CDR2 as SNEGSKA (reference sequence). The V end lost 0 bases, the J end lost 6 bases, and 9 bases lay between the germline ends. The CDR3 is 12 amino acids. The CDR3 loop reads CSARDPGIEQYF. The CDR3 bases are TGCAGTGCTAGAGATCCGGGGATCGAGCAGTACTTC.

As to this clonotype: At one end the junction does not follow the germline gene, possibly because of a read error. The chain links TRBV19 to TRBJ1-5; 8 positions agree with TRBD1. Germline CDR1 reads LNHDA; CDR2 reads SQIVND (reference sequence). This CDR3 spans 15 amino acids. In DNA, the CDR3 is TGTGCCAGCAGGGTAACAGGGGGGAAGCAGCCGCCGCATTTTTTT. Its translation is CASRVTGGKQPPHFF.

At least ten counts were recorded for this clonotype. The rearrangement uses TRBV12-3 or TRBV12-4 and TRBJ1-5, with D possibly matching TRBD1 (5 bases). This CDR3 is built from 14 residues. V dropped 6 bases and J dropped 5 bases, with 14 bases sitting between them. The CDR3 nucleotides are TGTGCCAGCAGGCGGGGAGGGGATTATCAGCCCCAGCATTTT. Translated, it gives CASRRGGDYQPQHF.

This clonotype was observed at least ten times. The chain uses TRBV19 and TRBJ1-2, with D hard to call. Germline-derived CDR1 and CDR2 are LNHDA and SQIVND (reference sequence). The CDR3 is 14 residues long. V lost 1 base to trimming and J lost 8 bases, with 14 bases between them. CDR3 sequence reads: CASSIAGGPMGYTF. The DNA of the CDR3 is TGTGCCAGTAGTATAGCCGGCGGACCGATGGGCTACACCTTC. Together with reference TRBV19 and TRBJ1-2, the CDR3 gives the full variable domain: DGGITQSPKYLFRKEGQNVTLSCEQNLNHDAMYWYRQDPGQGLRLIYYSQIVNDFQKGDIAEGYSVSREKKESFPLTVTSAQKNPTAFYLCASSIAGGPMGYTFGSGTRLTVV.

The chain employs TRBV7-2 and TRBJ2-2; 12 bases are shared with TRBD2. The CDR3 totals 16 residues. V dropped 3 bases and J dropped 12; count of bases not matched to a gene: 11. Germline V lookup: CDR1 SGHTA, CDR2 FQGNSA. The CDR3 loop is CASSFRLAGDDEQLFF. The CDR3 region has the DNA TGTGCCAGCAGCTTCCGACTAGCGGGGGATGACGAGCAGCTGTTTTTT.

The gene calls are TRBV20-1 and TRBJ2-1; D is possibly TRBD1 (5 bases). Per the germline V gene, CDR1 is DFQATT and CDR2 is SNEGSKA (reference sequence). Trimming removed 1 base from V and 9 bases from J, with 16 bases in between. This CDR3 contains 14 residues. Written as DNA, the CDR3 is TGCAGTGCTAGAGGCGGCACAGGTCACACTGAGCAGTTCTTC. This translates into CSARGGTGHTEQFF.

This clonotype was detected once. A much larger clonotype is one base distant, so this may be a read error. The conserved closing phenylalanine or tryptophan is absent in this CDR3, likely reflecting a read error. The chain uses TRBV6-1 and TRBJ2-3; a weak D match, TRBD2 (5 bases). Germline CDR1 reads MNHNS; CDR2 reads SASEGT. Trimming removed 8 bases at V and 4 bases at J, with 13 bases between. This CDR3 spans 13 amino acids. CDR3 in DNA: TGTGCCAGCTCGAGGGTTCTTTCAGATACGCAGTATCTT. Translated, it gives CASSRVLSDTQYL.

This clonotype showed up just a few times. Just one base apart from a much larger clone, this may be a read error. The chain couples TRBV24-1 to TRBJ2-3, with a weak D call TRBD2 (6 bases). The CDR3 loop spans 18 amino acids. Germline V gene sequence: CDR1 KGHDR, CDR2 SFDVKD. The CDR3 reads CATSDPLGDLRGTDTQCF. Written as DNA, the CDR3 is TGTGCCACCAGTGATCCCTTGGGGGATTTGCGGGGCACAGATACGCAGTGTTTT.

The chain has TRBV5-6 and TRBJ2-7, with TRBD1 matching 9 bases. V dropped 5 bases and J dropped 4; count of bases not matched to a gene: 4. The V gene's germline CDR1 is SGHDT and CDR2 YYEEEE. The CDR3 is 13 amino acids. CDR3 region: CASRGQGQYEQYF. CDR3 sequence (DNA): TGTGCCAGCAGGGGACAGGGACAGTACGAGCAGTACTTC.

The chain is built from TRBV7-8 and TRBJ1-2, with TRBD1 identical over 11 bases. The length of the CDR3 is 16 residues. CDR1 and CDR2 (germline): SGHVS, FQNEAQ. V was pared by 4 bases and J by 8 bases, with 12 bases of the junction left unmatched. This CDR3 reads CASSSISTGTGGGYTF. CDR3 DNA: TGTGCCAGCAGCTCCATTTCAACCGGGACAGGGGGAGGCTACACCTTC.

The chain couples TRBV9 to TRBJ2-2; D is undetermined. This CDR3 is built from 18 residues. Germline assignment: CDR1 SGDLS and CDR2 YYNGEE. V lost 3 bases to trimming and J lost 6 bases, with 24 bases between them. For the CDR3, the DNA is TGTGCCAGCAGCGCATCACACGGATGCGAGCAGTACTCCGGGGAGCTGTTTTTT. Amino acid sequence: CASSASHGCEQYSGELFF.

This clonotype was observed a handful of times. Its ends do not fully match the called genes, so a read error is possible. The genes are TRBV7-2 and TRBJ2-2; TRBD2 matches 8 bases. CDR1 is SGHTA and CDR2 is FQGNSA in the germline V gene. The CDR3 runs to 14 residues. The CDR3: CASSLVRGGSYEQF. DNA of the CDR3: TGTGCCAGCAGCTTGGTTCGCGGGGGGTCCTACGAGCAGTTT.

This clonotype has more than one count but fewer than ten. The chain joins TRBV5-4 to TRBJ1-2, with unresolved D. CDR1 is SGHNT, CDR2 YYREEE, per germline (reference sequence). The CDR3 is made up of 15 amino acids. The germline V and J ends were trimmed by 4 bases and 8 bases, with 21 bases remaining between them. The CDR3 is CASSANRAAALGYTF. The CDR3 nucleotides read TGTGCCAGCAGCGCAAACCGGGCCGCGGCGTTGGGCTACACCTTC. Full variable domain (remainder filled in from reference TRBV5-4 and TRBJ1-2): ETGVTQSPTHLIKTRGQQVTLRCSSQSGHNTVSWYQQALGQGPQFIFQYYREEENGRGNFPPRFSGLQFPNYSSELNVNALELDDSALYLCASSANRAAALGYTFGSGTRLTVV.

The count of this clonotype is one. The chain combines TRBV2 with TRBJ1-6; D is perhaps TRBD1 (6 bases). The J call may be wrong; the DNA end is better matched by TRBJ1-5. The CDR3 is 15 amino acids. Germline assignment: CDR1 SNHLY and CDR2 FYNNEI. The CDR3, as DNA: TGTGCCAGCAGCTTGACGACAGGTCCTGGCTCGCCCCAGCATTTT. Its protein is CASSLTTGPGSPQHF.

This clonotype has at least ten counts. The chain recombines TRBV5-1 with TRBJ2-7; tentative D call: TRBD2 (7 bases). This CDR3 is 14 amino acids long. Germline CDR1 is SGHRS and CDR2 is YFSETQ. Deletions cut 3 bases from V and 6 bases from J, with 16 bases between. DNA for the CDR3: TGCGCCAGCAGCTCCTTCCGGGGGGCGGGCGAGCAGTACTTC. Protein sequence: CASSSFRGAGEQYF. Filled out from reference TRBV5-1 and TRBJ2-7, the complete variable domain reads KAGVTQTPRYLIKTRGQQVTLSCSPISGHRSVSWYQQTPGQGLQFLFEYFSETQRNKGNFPGRFSGRQFSNSRSEMNVSTLELGDSALYLCASSSFRGAGEQYFGPGTRLTVT.

The chain combines TRBV25-1 with TRBJ2-1; D is possibly TRBD2 (6 bases). CDR3 length: 16 amino acids. V gave up 2 bases and J gave up 0 bases, with 11 bases separating them. Germline CDR1 reads MGHDK; CDR2 reads SYGVNS. CDR3 in DNA: TGTGCCAGCAGTGAAGGAGGGACGAGCTCCTACAATGAGCAGTTCTTC. Residues: CASSEGGTSSYNEQFF. Full variable domain (rest looked up from reference TRBV25-1 and TRBJ2-1): EADIYQTPRYLVIGTGKKITLECSQTMGHDKMYWYQQDPGMELHLIHYSYGVNSTEKGDLSSESTVSRIRTEHFPLTLESARPSHTSQYLCASSEGGTSSYNEQFFGPGTRLTVL.

Worth noting for this clonotype: The junction does not match germline at one end; this may be a read error. The rearrangement links TRBV7-2 to TRBJ2-7; possible D gene TRBD1, 6 bases. The germline gives CDR1 SGHTA, CDR2 FQGNSA. The CDR3 consists of 14 residues. The CDR3 nucleotides are TGTGCCAGCAGCTTTACAGGGTACGATCAGGACCAGCATTTC. Protein product: CASSFTGYDQDQHF.

A few counts support this clonotype. This may stem from a read error, because a much larger clone lies one nucleotide away. As the CDR3 is not closed by the conserved phenylalanine or tryptophan, this likely results from a read error. DNA of the CDR3: TGTGCCAGCAGTTCCCCGGGACAGGTCACCTACGAGCAGTACTCC. The encoded protein is CASSSPGQVTYEQYS. This chain connects TRBV6-2 or TRBV6-3 to TRBJ2-7, with 8 positions matching TRBD1. CDR1 MNHEY and CDR2 SVGEGT come from the germline V gene. This CDR3 contains 15 residues. V was pared by 4 bases and J by 2 bases, with 7 bases of the junction left unmatched.

This clonotype has ten or more counts. This CDR3 reads CASSIRGTNTEAFF. In nucleotides, the CDR3 is TGTGCCAGTAGTATAAGAGGGACTAACACTGAAGCTTTCTTT. The genes are TRBV19 and TRBJ1-1; TRBD1 might be the D (5 bases). CDR1 LNHDA and CDR2 SQIVND come from the germline V gene (reference sequence). The CDR3 has 14 residues. The ends were cut back, 2 bases at V and 2 bases at J, with 9 bases in the middle. Using reference TRBV19 and TRBJ1-1 for the parts outside the CDR3, the full variable domain is DGGITQSPKYLFRKEGQNVTLSCEQNLNHDAMYWYRQDPGQGLRLIYYSQIVNDFQKGDIAEGYSVSREKKESFPLTVTSAQKNPTAFYLCASSIRGTNTEAFFGQGTRLTVV.

This clonotype was counted a single time. This likely comes from a read error, as the CDR3 has no conserved phenylalanine or tryptophan at its end. The DNA is omitted, as the CDR3 cannot be located on it reliably, and the CDR3 follows TCRdb's listing. The chain joins TRBV9 to TRBJ1-1; the DNA was not used to check the table's D call, TRBD1. Germline loops: CDR1 SGDLS, CDR2 YYNGEE. Counting both end residues, the CDR3 totals 13 amino acids. The CDR3 sequence: CASSPYEPNGQGI.

Concerning this clonotype itself: Relative to the germline gene, one junction end is altered; a read error may explain this. This chain connects TRBV10-3 to TRBJ2-2, with D tentatively TRBD1 (6 bases). The CDR3 contains 16 residues. Germline assignment: CDR1 ENHRY and CDR2 SYGVKD. CDR3 amino acids: CAIRIQGEGNTGELFF. Written as DNA, the CDR3 is TGTGCCATCAGAATACAGGGTGAAGGGAACACTGGGGAGCTGTTTTTT.

This clonotype appeared a few times. V usage is TRBV25-1 and J usage is TRBJ2-2; 9 bases line up with TRBD2. CDR3 length equals 18 residues. Germline CDR1 and CDR2: MGHDK and SYGVNS. V shed 6 bases and J 7 bases; nucleotides not matched to a gene: 18. The CDR3 DNA reads TGTGCCAGCAGCCCCAGGGTAGGCGGGAGGGGACTAGGCGGGGAGCTGTTTTTT. This gives the protein CASSPRVGGRGLGGELFF.

This clonotype was counted a single time. V is TRBV4-3 and J is TRBJ2-2; TRBD2 matches 8 bases. Germline V gives CDR1 LGHNA, CDR2 YSLEER. The J segment lost 6 bases and the V segment lost 0 bases, leaving 3 bases of the junction unmatched. The CDR3 contains 15 residues. The CDR3 nucleotides are TGCGCCAGCAGCCAAGATCCGCGGGGGGCCGGGGAGCTGTTTTTT. Amino acids: CASSQDPRGAGELFF.